Below, one T cell receptor beta chain is given with its context. The antigen is undetermined. The PCR employed 60 Vbeta primers together with 13 Jbeta primers. Profiled with immunoSEQ multiplex PCR; TCRdb holds only in-frame clones, not every one. The data contain roughly 190,000 clones, around 87% of them singletons. These data belong to a study of cytomegalovirus exposure and HLA in healthy donors. Study-wide points: Many donors shared some public TCRs, even though most TCR sequences were rare. For presence/absence analyses, sequencing depth was assumed to be roughly uniform across donors.

Germline CDR1 and CDR2: GTSNPN and SVGIG (reference sequence). This CDR3 spans 12 amino acids. The chain uses TRBV30 and TRBJ2-5; D remains ambiguous. The DNA end lines up better with TRBJ2-7; the J call may be wrong. The sequence derives from a boy younger than 10 in good health and CMV-seronegative. Sequences were obtained from PBMCs. Written as DNA, the CDR3 is TGTGCCTGGAGTGTCTCGGTCTACGAGCAGTACTTC. This sequence encodes CAWSVSVYEQYF.